This is a list of T cell receptor beta chains from one sample in a study of shared clonotypes between healthy human individuals. TCRdb's table, derived via immunoSEQ multiplex PCR, lists solely in-frame clones and lacks some. Among 1.5 million to 2.5 million clones, about 95% were seen once, and the ten largest hold less than 1.5%. Sequenced input: naive CD8+ T cells sorted from blood. The receptor source for this set is a man between 18 and 29 years old in good health. CDR3s include the opening cysteine and the closing phenylalanine or tryptophan. Each record gives: J gene, V gene, D gene, clone size, CDR3 protein, CDR3 DNA. D genes are given only for firm matches. Where a row states a size, it is once, few, many or the class of an expanded clone; other rows omit it.

J gene: TRBJ2-3; V gene: TRBV4-3; D gene: NA; clone size: NA; CDR3 protein: CASSQDVAAGTDTQYF; CDR3 DNA: TGCGCCAGCAGCCAAGATGTAGCGGCGGGAACAGATACGCAGTATTTT
J gene: TRBJ2-7; V gene: TRBV5-4; D gene: NA; clone size: once; CDR3 protein: CASSSDGREQYF; CDR3 DNA: TGTGCCAGCAGCTCGGACGGGCGAGAGCAGTACTTC
J gene: TRBJ2-6; V gene: TRBV7-9; D gene: NA; clone size: NA; CDR3 protein: CASSLAAVSGANVLTF; CDR3 DNA: TGTGCCAGCAGCTTAGCGGCAGTCTCTGGGGCCAACGTCCTGACTTTC
J gene: TRBJ1-2; V gene: TRBV6-5; D gene: TRBD1; clone size: NA; CDR3 protein: CASSPGGLSNYGYTF; CDR3 DNA: TGTGCCAGCAGTCCAGGGGGTTTGTCAAACTATGGCTACACCTTC
J gene: TRBJ2-3; V gene: TRBV15; D gene: NA; clone size: NA; CDR3 protein: CATSRGGAGATDTQYF; CDR3 DNA: TGTGCCACCAGCAGAGGAGGGGCGGGCGCCACAGATACGCAGTATTTT
J gene: TRBJ2-7; V gene: TRBV14; D gene: TRBD2; clone size: NA; CDR3 protein: CASSPSRGEGYEQYF; CDR3 DNA: TGTGCCAGCAGCCCCTCCCGGGGGGAAGGGTACGAGCAGTACTTC
J gene: TRBJ2-3; V gene: TRBV28; D gene: NA; clone size: NA; CDR3 protein: CASSLGGPTDTQYF; CDR3 DNA: TGTGCCAGCAGTTTAGGGGGTCCCACAGATACGCAGTATTTT
J gene: TRBJ1-1; V gene: TRBV4-1; D gene: NA; clone size: once; CDR3 protein: CASSQGGPGNTEAFF; CDR3 DNA: TGCGCCAGCAGCCAAGGGGGCCCAGGGAACACTGAAGCTTTCTTT
J gene: TRBJ2-5; V gene: TRBV6-5; D gene: NA; clone size: NA; CDR3 protein: CASSFSDRQTQYF; CDR3 DNA: TGTGCCAGCAGTTTTTCCGACAGGCAGACCCAGTACTTC
J gene: TRBJ1-2; V gene: TRBV5-1; D gene: NA; clone size: NA; CDR3 protein: CASSLVSDGYTF; CDR3 DNA: TGCGCCAGCAGCCTTGTGTCCGATGGCTACACCTTC
J gene: TRBJ1-2; V gene: TRBV29-1; D gene: NA; clone size: NA; CDR3 protein: CSVASNGGYGYTF; CDR3 DNA: TGCAGCGTCGCCTCAAATGGGGGCTATGGCTACACCTTC
J gene: TRBJ1-2; V gene: TRBV15; D gene: NA; clone size: NA; CDR3 protein: CATSREPRTITNYGYTF; CDR3 DNA: TGTGCCACCAGCAGAGAACCCAGGACAATTACTAACTATGGCTACACCTTC
J gene: TRBJ1-5; V gene: TRBV11-2; D gene: NA; clone size: NA; CDR3 protein: CASSFTVYSNQPQHF; CDR3 DNA: TGTGCCAGCAGCTTTACAGTCTATAGCAATCAGCCCCAGCATTTT
J gene: TRBJ2-7; V gene: TRBV4-3; D gene: TRBD2; clone size: once; CDR3 protein: CASSQGVAGTYEQYF; CDR3 DNA: TGCGCCAGCAGCCAAGGGGTAGCGGGGACCTACGAGCAGTACTTC
J gene: TRBJ2-7; V gene: TRBV27; D gene: NA; clone size: NA; CDR3 protein: CASSFGQRASYEQYF; CDR3 DNA: TGTGCCAGCAGTTTCGGACAGAGGGCCTCCTACGAGCAGTACTTC
J gene: TRBJ2-5; V gene: TRBV27; D gene: NA; clone size: NA; CDR3 protein: CASSLSAGWETQYF; CDR3 DNA: TGTGCCAGCAGTTTATCGGCGGGATGGGAGACCCAGTACTTC
J gene: TRBJ1-3; V gene: TRBV27; D gene: TRBD1; clone size: NA; CDR3 protein: CASSLYRGGNTIYF; CDR3 DNA: TGTGCCAGCAGTTTGTACAGGGGAGGAAACACCATATATTTT
J gene: TRBJ2-2; V gene: TRBV21-1; D gene: NA; clone size: NA; CDR3 protein: CASRDNRWSNTGELFF; CDR3 DNA: TGTGCCAGCAGGGACAATCGTTGGTCTAACACCGGGGAGCTGTTTTTT
J gene: TRBJ2-5; V gene: TRBV7-9; D gene: NA; clone size: NA; CDR3 protein: CASSLVTVQETQYF; CDR3 DNA: TGTGCCAGCAGCTTAGTGACAGTCCAAGAGACCCAGTACTTC
J gene: TRBJ1-1; V gene: TRBV5-4; D gene: TRBD1; clone size: NA; CDR3 protein: CASSLGGPNTEAFF; CDR3 DNA: TGTGCCAGCAGCTTAGGGGGCCCGAACACTGAAGCTTTCTTT
J gene: TRBJ2-1; V gene: TRBV29-1; D gene: NA; clone size: NA; CDR3 protein: CSVSGQYQFF; CDR3 DNA: TGCAGCGTTTCAGGGCAGTACCAGTTCTTC
J gene: TRBJ2-7; V gene: TRBV7-2; D gene: NA; clone size: NA; CDR3 protein: CASSPGNHYEQYF; CDR3 DNA: TGTGCCAGCAGTCCGGGGAACCACTACGAGCAGTACTTC
J gene: TRBJ2-7; V gene: TRBV7-9; D gene: TRBD2; clone size: NA; CDR3 protein: CASSSEGTTYSYEQYF; CDR3 DNA: TGTGCCAGCAGCTCCGAAGGGACTACTTATTCCTACGAGCAGTACTTC
J gene: TRBJ2-7; V gene: TRBV5-4; D gene: TRBD1; clone size: NA; CDR3 protein: CAFRTGPTYEQYF; CDR3 DNA: TGTGCCTTCCGGACAGGGCCGACCTACGAGCAGTACTTC